This T cell receptor (beta chain) was identified during a study of control samples from healthy donors and cancer patients. The germline V gene has CDR1 SGHAT and CDR2 FQNNGV. The length of the CDR3 is 16 residues. V gave up 5 bases and J gave up 2 bases; unmatched junction bases: 4. Clones were sequenced by immunoSEQ multiplex PCR, and TCRdb holds only the in-frame ones, with some missing. The sample consists of around 100,000 clones, roughly 87% of them appearing once. Sequencing input: blood. This TCR was recovered from a woman in her fifties or sixties in good health. V gene TRBV11-2 combines with J gene TRBJ2-3; 13 nucleotides agree with TRBD2. As DNA, the CDR3 is TGTGCCAGCAGCCCCGGGACTAGCGGGGCCACAGATACGCAGTATTTT. As protein: CASSPGTSGATDTQYF.